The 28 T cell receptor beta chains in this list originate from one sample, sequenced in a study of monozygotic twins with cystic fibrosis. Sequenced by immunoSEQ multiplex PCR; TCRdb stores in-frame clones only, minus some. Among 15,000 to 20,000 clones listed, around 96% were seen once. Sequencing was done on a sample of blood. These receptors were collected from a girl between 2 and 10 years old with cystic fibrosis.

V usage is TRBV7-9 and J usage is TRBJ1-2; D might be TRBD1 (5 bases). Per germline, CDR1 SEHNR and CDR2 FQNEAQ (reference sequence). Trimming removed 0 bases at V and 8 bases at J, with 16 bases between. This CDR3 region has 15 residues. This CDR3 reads CASSLAPVAGEGYTF. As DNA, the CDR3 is TGTGCCAGCAGCTTAGCCCCCGTGGCGGGGGAGGGCTACACCTTC. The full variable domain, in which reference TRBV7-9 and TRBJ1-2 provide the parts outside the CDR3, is DTGVSQNPRHKITKRGQNVTFRCDPISEHNRLYWYRQTLGQGPEFLTYFQNEAQLEKSRLLSDRFSAERPKGSFSTLEIQRTEQGDSAMYLCASSLAPVAGEGYTFGSGTRLTVV.

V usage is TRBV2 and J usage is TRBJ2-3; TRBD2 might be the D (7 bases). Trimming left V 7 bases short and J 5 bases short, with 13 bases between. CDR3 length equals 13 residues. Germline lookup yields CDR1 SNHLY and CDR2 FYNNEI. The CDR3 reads CASKPGGQDTQYF. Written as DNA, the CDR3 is TGTGCCAGCAAGCCGGGGGGCCAAGATACGCAGTATTTT.

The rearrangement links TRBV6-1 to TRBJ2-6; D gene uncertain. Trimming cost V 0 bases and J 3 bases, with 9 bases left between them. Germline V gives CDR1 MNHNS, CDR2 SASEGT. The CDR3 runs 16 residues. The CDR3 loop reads CASSEADGGGANVLTF. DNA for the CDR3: TGTGCCAGCAGTGAAGCGGATGGCGGTGGGGCCAACGTCCTGACTTTC.

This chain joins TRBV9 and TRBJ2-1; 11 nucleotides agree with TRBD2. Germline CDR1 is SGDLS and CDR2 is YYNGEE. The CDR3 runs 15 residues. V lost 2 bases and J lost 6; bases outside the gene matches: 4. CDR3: CASSVLAGGPNEQFF. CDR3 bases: TGTGCCAGCAGCGTCTTAGCGGGGGGGCCCAATGAGCAGTTCTTC.

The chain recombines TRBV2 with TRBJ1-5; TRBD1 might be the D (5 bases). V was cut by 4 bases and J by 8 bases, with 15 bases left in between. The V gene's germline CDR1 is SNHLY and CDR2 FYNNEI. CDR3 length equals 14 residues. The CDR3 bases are TGTGCCAGCAGTGGGACAACGTTGGAGGAGCCCCAGCATTTT. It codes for CASSGTTLEEPQHF.

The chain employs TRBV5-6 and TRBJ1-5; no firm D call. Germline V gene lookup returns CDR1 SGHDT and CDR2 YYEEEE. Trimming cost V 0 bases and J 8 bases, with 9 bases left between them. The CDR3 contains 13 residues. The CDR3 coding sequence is TGTGCCAGCAGCTTGGGGGGATTGGAGCCCCAGCATTTT. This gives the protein CASSLGGLEPQHF.

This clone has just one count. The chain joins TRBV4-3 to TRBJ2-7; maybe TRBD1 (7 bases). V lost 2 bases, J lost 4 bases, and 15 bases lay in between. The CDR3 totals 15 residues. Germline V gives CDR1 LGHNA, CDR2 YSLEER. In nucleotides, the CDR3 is TGCGCCAGCAGCCAACGGACAGGAGGGCCTTACGAGCAGTACTTC. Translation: CASSQRTGGPYEQYF.

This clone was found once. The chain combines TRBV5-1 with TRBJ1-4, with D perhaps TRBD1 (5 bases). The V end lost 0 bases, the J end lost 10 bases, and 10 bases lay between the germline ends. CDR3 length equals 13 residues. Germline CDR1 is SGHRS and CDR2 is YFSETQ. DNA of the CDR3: TGCGCCAGCAGCTTGGATGAGGGGCGAAAACTGTTTTTT. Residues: CASSLDEGRKLFF.

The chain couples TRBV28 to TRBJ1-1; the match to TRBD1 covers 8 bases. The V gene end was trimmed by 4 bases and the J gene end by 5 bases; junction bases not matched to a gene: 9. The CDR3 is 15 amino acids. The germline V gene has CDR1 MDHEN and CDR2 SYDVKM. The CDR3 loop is CASSSRQGRSTEAFF. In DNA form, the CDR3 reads TGTGCCAGCAGTTCGCGACAGGGGCGCTCGACTGAAGCTTTCTTT.

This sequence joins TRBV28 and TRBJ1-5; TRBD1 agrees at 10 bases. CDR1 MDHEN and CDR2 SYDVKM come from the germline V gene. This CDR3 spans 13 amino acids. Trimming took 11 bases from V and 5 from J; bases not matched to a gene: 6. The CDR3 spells CAGNGQGDQPQHF. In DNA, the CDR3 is TGTGCCGGCAACGGACAGGGGGATCAGCCCCAGCATTTT.

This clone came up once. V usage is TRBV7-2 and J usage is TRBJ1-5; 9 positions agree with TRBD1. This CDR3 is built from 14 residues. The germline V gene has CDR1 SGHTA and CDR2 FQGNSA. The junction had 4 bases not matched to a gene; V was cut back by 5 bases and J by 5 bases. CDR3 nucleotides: TGTGCCAGCAGCGCGACAGGGGGGTATCAGCCCCAGCATTTT. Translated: CASSATGGYQPQHF.

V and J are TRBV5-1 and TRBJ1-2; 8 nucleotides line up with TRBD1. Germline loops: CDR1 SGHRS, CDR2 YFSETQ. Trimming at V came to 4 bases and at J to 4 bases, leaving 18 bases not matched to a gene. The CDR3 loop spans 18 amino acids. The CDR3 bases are TGCGCCAGCAGCCTGACACCCCTAGACAGGGGCGGGAGCTATGGCTACACCTTC. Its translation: CASSLTPLDRGGSYGYTF.

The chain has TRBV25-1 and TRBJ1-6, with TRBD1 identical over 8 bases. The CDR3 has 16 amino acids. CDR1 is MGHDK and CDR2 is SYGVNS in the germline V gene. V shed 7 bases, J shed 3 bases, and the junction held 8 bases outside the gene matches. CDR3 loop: CASTLIGQGYNSPLHF. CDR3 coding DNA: TGTGCCAGCACCCTAATCGGACAGGGCTATAATTCACCCCTCCACTTT.

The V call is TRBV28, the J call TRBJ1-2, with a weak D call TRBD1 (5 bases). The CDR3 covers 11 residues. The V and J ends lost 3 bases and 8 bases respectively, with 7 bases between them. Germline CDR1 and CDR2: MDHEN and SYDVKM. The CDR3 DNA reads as TGTGCCAGCAGTTTGCGGGACGGCTACACCTTC. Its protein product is CASSLRDGYTF.

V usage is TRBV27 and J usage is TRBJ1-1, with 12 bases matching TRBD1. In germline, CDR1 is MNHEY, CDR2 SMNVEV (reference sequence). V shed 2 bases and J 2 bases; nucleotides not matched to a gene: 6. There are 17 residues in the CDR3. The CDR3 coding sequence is TGTGCCAGCAGTTTAAGCGGGACAGGGGGCTATAACACTGAAGCTTTCTTT. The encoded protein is CASSLSGTGGYNTEAFF.

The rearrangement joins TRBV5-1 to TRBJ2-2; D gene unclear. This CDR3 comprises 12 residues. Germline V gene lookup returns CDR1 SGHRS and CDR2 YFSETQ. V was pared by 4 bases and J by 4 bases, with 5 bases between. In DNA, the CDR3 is TGCGCCAGCAGCCCCTTCACCGGGGAGCTGTTTTTT. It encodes CASSPFTGELFF.

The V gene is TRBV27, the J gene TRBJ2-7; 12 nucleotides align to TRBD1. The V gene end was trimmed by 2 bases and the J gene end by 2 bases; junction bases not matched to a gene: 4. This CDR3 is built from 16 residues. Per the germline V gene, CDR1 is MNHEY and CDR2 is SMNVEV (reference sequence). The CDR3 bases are TGTGCCAGCAGTTTAGTTAGGGACAGGGGGCCCTACGAGCAGTACTTC. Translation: CASSLVRDRGPYEQYF.

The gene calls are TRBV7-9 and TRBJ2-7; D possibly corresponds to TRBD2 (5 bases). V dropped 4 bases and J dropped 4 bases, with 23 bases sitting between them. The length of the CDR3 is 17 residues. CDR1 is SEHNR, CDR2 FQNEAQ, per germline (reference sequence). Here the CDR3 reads CASSSPSGKSFGYEQYF. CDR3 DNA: TGTGCCAGCAGCTCCCCCTCGGGGAAAAGCTTCGGGTACGAGCAGTACTTC.

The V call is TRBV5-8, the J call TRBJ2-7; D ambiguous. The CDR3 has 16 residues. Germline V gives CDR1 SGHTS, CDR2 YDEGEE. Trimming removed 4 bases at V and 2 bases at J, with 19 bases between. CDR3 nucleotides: TGTGCCAGCAGCGTCAATTGGGCAGGCCCACCCTACGAGCAGTACTTC. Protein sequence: CASSVNWAGPPYEQYF. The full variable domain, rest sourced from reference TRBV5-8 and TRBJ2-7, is EAGVTQSPTHLIKTRGQQATLRCSPISGHTSVYWYQQALGLGLQFLLWYDEGEERNRGNFPPRFSGRQFPNYSSELNVNALELEDSALYLCASSVNWAGPPYEQYFGPGTRLTVT.

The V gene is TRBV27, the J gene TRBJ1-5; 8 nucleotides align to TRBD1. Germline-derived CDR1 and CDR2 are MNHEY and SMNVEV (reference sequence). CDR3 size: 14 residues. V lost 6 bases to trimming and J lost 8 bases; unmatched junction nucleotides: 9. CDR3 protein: CASRGTGRGEPQHF. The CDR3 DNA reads TGTGCCAGCAGGGGGACAGGTCGTGGGGAGCCCCAGCATTTT.

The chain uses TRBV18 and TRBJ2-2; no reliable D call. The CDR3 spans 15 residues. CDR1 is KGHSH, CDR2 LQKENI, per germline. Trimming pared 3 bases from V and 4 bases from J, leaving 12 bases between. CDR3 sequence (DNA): TGTGCCAGCTCACCTACCTACGCCGTCACCGGGGAGCTGTTTTTT. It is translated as CASSPTYAVTGELFF.

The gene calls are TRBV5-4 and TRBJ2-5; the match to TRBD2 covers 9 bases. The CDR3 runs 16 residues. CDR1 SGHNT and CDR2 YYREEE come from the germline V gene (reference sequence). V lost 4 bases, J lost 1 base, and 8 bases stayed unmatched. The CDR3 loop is CASSGSRGGTQETQYF. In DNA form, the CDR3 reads TGTGCCAGCAGCGGCTCGCGGGGGGGTACCCAAGAGACCCAGTACTTC.

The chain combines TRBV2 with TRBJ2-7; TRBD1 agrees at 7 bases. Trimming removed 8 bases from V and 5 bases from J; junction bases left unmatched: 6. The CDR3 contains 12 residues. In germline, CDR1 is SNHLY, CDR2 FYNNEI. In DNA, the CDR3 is TGTGCCAGCCGGGACAGTGTCGACGAGCAGTACTTC. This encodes CASRDSVDEQYF.

The CDR3 DNA reads as TGTGCCAGCAGCAAGATAGGGACAGCCTACAATGAGCAGTTCTTC. Translating it yields CASSKIGTAYNEQFF. The J gene is TRBJ2-1, the V gene TRBV7-9; 7 bases are a match to TRBD1. The CDR3 sequence is 15 residues long. The trim removed 5 bases at V and 2 bases at J, leaving 6 bases unmatched. Germline CDR1 is SEHNR and CDR2 is FQNEAQ (reference sequence).

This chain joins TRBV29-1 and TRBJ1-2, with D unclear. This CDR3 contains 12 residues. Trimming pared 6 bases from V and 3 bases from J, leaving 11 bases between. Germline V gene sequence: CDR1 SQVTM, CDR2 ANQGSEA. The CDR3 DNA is TGCAGCGTCGTACGCGGAGACTATGGCTACACCTTC. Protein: CSVVRGDYGYTF.

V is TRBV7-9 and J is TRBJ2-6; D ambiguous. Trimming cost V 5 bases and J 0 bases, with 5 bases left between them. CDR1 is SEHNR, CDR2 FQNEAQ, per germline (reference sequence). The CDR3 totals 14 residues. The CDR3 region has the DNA TGTGCCAGCAGCGGTGACTCTGGGGCCAACGTCCTGACTTTC. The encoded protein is CASSGDSGANVLTF.

The chain's CDR3 is CASREIGYTF. The CDR3 coding sequence is TGTGCCAGTAGAGAGATCGGCTACACCTTC. The rearrangement links TRBV19 to TRBJ1-2; D is unresolved. The CDR3 is made up of 10 amino acids. The germline V gene encodes CDR1 LNHDA and CDR2 SQIVND (reference sequence). Trimming removed 6 bases at V and 8 bases at J, with 7 bases between.

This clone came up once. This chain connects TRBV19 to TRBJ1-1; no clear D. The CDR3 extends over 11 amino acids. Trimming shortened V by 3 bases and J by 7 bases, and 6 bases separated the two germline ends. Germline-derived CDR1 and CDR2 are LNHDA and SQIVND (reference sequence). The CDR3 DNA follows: TGTGCCAGTAGTATTTTATTTGAAGCTTTCTTT. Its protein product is CASSILFEAFF.